A selection of T cell receptor beta chains follows, all from one sample in a study of human T cells and chemical hapten exposure. TCRdb re-called the RACE reads through MiXCR, storing one row per CDR3 protein. This table has about 82,000 distinct CDR3 sequences, about 6.3% appearing once. The sample consisted of whole blood, taken in connection with sensitization to the hapten diphenylcyclopropenone (DPC). The receptors originated from a young woman with alopecia areata. Some clones in this sample may be carry-over from other donors' samples. The CDR3 runs from the conserved cysteine through the conserved F or W. Each record gives: D gene, V gene, CDR3 length, clone size, J gene, CDR3 protein, CDR3 DNA. A D gene is named only where the DNA matches it firmly. Clone sizes are given selectively: once, few, many, or a class where the clone is expanded.

d_gene: NA
v_gene: TRBV7-8
len: 14
abundance: NA
j_gene: TRBJ1-1
CDR3aa: CASSLDTDYTEAFF
CDR3nt: TGTGCCAGCAGCTTAGACACCGACTACACTGAAGCTTTCTTT

d_gene: TRBD1
v_gene: TRBV29-1
len: 14
abundance: many
j_gene: TRBJ2-2
CDR3aa: CSGKTGGDTGELFF
CDR3nt: TGCAGCGGGAAGACAGGGGGCGACACCGGGGAGCTGTTTTTT

d_gene: NA
v_gene: TRBV6-1
len: 15
abundance: many
j_gene: TRBJ1-2
CDR3aa: CASSEWGIPNYGYTF
CDR3nt: TGTGCCAGCAGTGAATGGGGGATTCCAAACTATGGCTACACCTTC

d_gene: TRBD2
v_gene: TRBV11-2
len: 16
abundance: NA
j_gene: TRBJ2-3
CDR3aa: CASSSPSGGGTDTQYF
CDR3nt: TGTGCCAGCAGCTCCCCATCGGGGGGGGGCACAGATACGCAGTATTTT

d_gene: NA
v_gene: TRBV6-5
len: 17
abundance: many
j_gene: TRBJ2-6
CDR3aa: CASSYVRAPGGANVLTF
CDR3nt: TGTGCCAGCAGTTATGTGCGGGCCCCGGGGGGGGCCAACGTCCTGACTTTC

d_gene: NA
v_gene: TRBV6-6
len: 13
abundance: few
j_gene: TRBJ1-2
CDR3aa: CASTAERHYGYTF
CDR3nt: TGTGCCAGCACCGCCGAGAGGCATTATGGCTACACCTTC

d_gene: TRBD1
v_gene: TRBV6-2/TRBV6-3
len: 17
abundance: many
j_gene: TRBJ1-4
CDR3aa: CASRAWTGGYQNEKLFF
CDR3nt: TGTGCCAGCAGGGCATGGACAGGGGGCTATCAGAATGAAAAACTGTTTTTT

d_gene: TRBD2
v_gene: TRBV10-2
len: 14
abundance: many
j_gene: TRBJ2-7
CDR3aa: CASSSGGGAYEQYF
CDR3nt: TGCGCCAGCAGCAGTGGCGGGGGGGCATACGAGCAGTACTTC

d_gene: NA
v_gene: TRBV7-2
len: 13
abundance: many
j_gene: TRBJ1-1
CDR3aa: CASSSDSNTEAFF
CDR3nt: TGTGCCAGCAGCTCGGACTCGAACACTGAAGCTTTCTTT

d_gene: TRBD2
v_gene: TRBV5-1
len: 16
abundance: NA
j_gene: TRBJ2-3
CDR3aa: CASSLESGGDQDTQYF
CDR3nt: TGCGCCAGCAGCTTAGAAAGCGGGGGAGACCAGGATACGCAGTATTTT

d_gene: NA
v_gene: TRBV7-3
len: 15
abundance: few
j_gene: TRBJ1-1
CDR3aa: CASSLTSAVSTEAFF
CDR3nt: TGTGCCAGCAGCTTAACTTCCGCGGTTTCGACTGAAGCTTTCTTT

d_gene: NA
v_gene: TRBV2
len: 13
abundance: NA
j_gene: TRBJ2-7
CDR3aa: CASSASLSGEQYF
CDR3nt: TGTGCCAGCAGTGCGTCCCTTAGCGGCGAGCAGTACTTC

d_gene: NA
v_gene: TRBV12-3/TRBV12-4
len: 14
abundance: many
j_gene: TRBJ1-1
CDR3aa: CASSFTVGDTEAFF
CDR3nt: TGTGCCAGCAGTTTTACTGTGGGGGACACTGAAGCTTTCTTT

d_gene: NA
v_gene: TRBV20-1
len: 14
abundance: NA
j_gene: TRBJ1-1
CDR3aa: CSAREGGPSTEAFF
CDR3nt: TGCAGTGCTAGGGAGGGGGGGCCGAGCACTGAAGCTTTCTTT

d_gene: NA
v_gene: TRBV29-1
len: 14
abundance: many
j_gene: TRBJ2-7
CDR3aa: CSAARPGATYEQYF
CDR3nt: TGCAGCGCGGCCCGTCCGGGGGCTACCTACGAGCAGTACTTC

d_gene: NA
v_gene: TRBV5-4
len: 16
abundance: few
j_gene: TRBJ2-3
CDR3aa: CASSESKRASTDTQYF
CDR3nt: TGTGCCAGCAGCGAAAGTAAGCGCGCCAGCACAGATACGCAGTATTTT

d_gene: TRBD2
v_gene: TRBV7-9
len: 15
abundance: many
j_gene: TRBJ2-7
CDR3aa: CASSLPGGGFHEQYF
CDR3nt: TGTGCCAGCAGCCTACCCGGCGGGGGATTCCACGAGCAGTACTTC

d_gene: NA
v_gene: TRBV7-3
len: 13
abundance: few
j_gene: TRBJ2-5
CDR3aa: CASSLVEQETQYF
CDR3nt: TGTGCCAGCAGCTTAGTTGAGCAAGAGACCCAGTACTTC

d_gene: NA
v_gene: TRBV5-1
len: 17
abundance: NA
j_gene: TRBJ2-7
CDR3aa: CASRFRDGDRDSYEQYF
CDR3nt: TGCGCCAGCAGATTCCGGGACGGGGATAGGGACTCCTACGAGCAGTACTTC

d_gene: NA
v_gene: TRBV29-1
len: 11
abundance: many
j_gene: TRBJ2-7
CDR3aa: CSVGGNLEQYF
CDR3nt: TGCAGCGTTGGCGGCAATCTCGAGCAGTACTTC

d_gene: TRBD2
v_gene: TRBV14
len: 17
abundance: many
j_gene: TRBJ2-3
CDR3aa: CASSQDRTSGASDTQYF
CDR3nt: TGTGCCAGCAGCCAAGATCGGACTAGCGGAGCTTCAGATACGCAGTATTTT

d_gene: TRBD1
v_gene: TRBV12-3/TRBV12-4
len: 15
abundance: few
j_gene: TRBJ2-5
CDR3aa: CASSPDRGHGETQYF
CDR3nt: TGTGCCAGCAGTCCTGACAGGGGGCACGGAGAGACCCAGTACTTC

d_gene: NA
v_gene: TRBV18
len: 16
abundance: many
j_gene: TRBJ1-1
CDR3aa: CASSPRAPGLNTEAFF
CDR3nt: TGTGCCAGCTCACCCCGAGCTCCAGGCCTGAACACTGAAGCTTTCTTT

d_gene: TRBD1
v_gene: TRBV7-2
len: 15
abundance: few
j_gene: TRBJ1-2
CDR3aa: CASSLAARGSGGYTF
CDR3nt: TGTGCCAGCAGCTTAGCGGCCAGGGGGTCTGGTGGCTACACCTTC

d_gene: NA
v_gene: TRBV12-3/TRBV12-4
len: 12
abundance: many
j_gene: TRBJ1-4
CDR3aa: CASSWTNEKLFF
CDR3nt: TGTGCCAGCAGTTGGACTAATGAAAAACTGTTTTTT

d_gene: NA
v_gene: TRBV18
len: 15
abundance: many
j_gene: TRBJ1-2
CDR3aa: CASSPPALAGDGYTF
CDR3nt: TGTGCCAGCTCACCACCCGCTTTAGCGGGAGACGGCTACACCTTC

d_gene: TRBD2
v_gene: TRBV4-2
len: 18
abundance: NA
j_gene: TRBJ2-3
CDR3aa: CASSQDPRLAGGGDTQYF
CDR3nt: TGTGCCAGCAGCCAAGATCCACGACTAGCGGGGGGAGGAGATACGCAGTATTTT

d_gene: TRBD1
v_gene: TRBV18
len: 18
abundance: few
j_gene: TRBJ2-1
CDR3aa: CASSPNNPSGQGVGEQFF
CDR3nt: TGTGCCAGCTCACCAAATAACCCGTCGGGACAGGGGGTAGGTGAGCAGTTCTTC

d_gene: NA
v_gene: TRBV7-9
len: 13
abundance: NA
j_gene: TRBJ1-3
CDR3aa: CASSPDILNTIYF
CDR3nt: TGTGCCAGCAGCCCGGACATTTTAAACACCATATATTTT

d_gene: NA
v_gene: TRBV10-3
len: 14
abundance: few
j_gene: TRBJ2-7
CDR3aa: CATFQGTSGSEQYF
CDR3nt: TGTGCCACCTTCCAGGGGACATCTGGTAGCGAGCAGTACTTC

d_gene: TRBD2
v_gene: TRBV6-1
len: 15
abundance: many
j_gene: TRBJ2-1
CDR3aa: CATERVERGVNEQFF
CDR3nt: TGTGCCACCGAGAGGGTGGAGCGGGGGGTAAATGAGCAGTTCTTC

d_gene: TRBD1
v_gene: TRBV12-3/TRBV12-4
len: 16
abundance: many
j_gene: TRBJ2-5
CDR3aa: CASRRTGSLTQETQYF
CDR3nt: TGTGCCAGCAGGAGGACAGGGTCTCTCACCCAAGAGACCCAGTACTTC

d_gene: TRBD1
v_gene: TRBV6-6
len: 15
abundance: many
j_gene: TRBJ1-1
CDR3aa: CASGKTGAPNTEAFF
CDR3nt: TGTGCCAGCGGGAAGACAGGGGCCCCTAACACTGAAGCTTTCTTT

d_gene: NA
v_gene: TRBV12-3/TRBV12-4
len: 14
abundance: NA
j_gene: TRBJ1-1
CDR3aa: CASSLLRTDPEAFF
CDR3nt: TGTGCCAGCAGTTTACTTAGGACAGATCCTGAAGCTTTCTTT

d_gene: TRBD1
v_gene: TRBV2
len: 15
abundance: many
j_gene: TRBJ2-2
CDR3aa: CASTGTGVNTGELFF
CDR3nt: TGTGCCAGCACCGGGACAGGGGTAAACACCGGGGAGCTGTTTTTT

d_gene: NA
v_gene: TRBV10-3
len: 14
abundance: few
j_gene: TRBJ1-1
CDR3aa: CAISETFQNTEAFF
CDR3nt: TGTGCCATCAGTGAGACTTTCCAGAACACTGAAGCTTTCTTT

d_gene: NA
v_gene: TRBV29-1
len: 13
abundance: NA
j_gene: TRBJ2-5
CDR3aa: CSVERTAEETQYF
CDR3nt: TGCAGCGTTGAGAGGACAGCAGAAGAGACCCAGTACTTC

d_gene: NA
v_gene: TRBV7-2
len: 15
abundance: many
j_gene: TRBJ2-3
CDR3aa: CASSLSSRGTDTQYF
CDR3nt: TGTGCCAGCAGCTTAAGTAGCAGGGGCACAGATACGCAGTATTTT

d_gene: TRBD2
v_gene: TRBV12-3/TRBV12-4
len: 15
abundance: many
j_gene: TRBJ2-7
CDR3aa: CASSLVGGGLDEQYF
CDR3nt: TGTGCCAGCAGTTTAGTCGGGGGGGGCCTCGACGAGCAGTACTTC

d_gene: TRBD2
v_gene: TRBV20-1
len: 19
abundance: many
j_gene: TRBJ2-7
CDR3aa: CSARPPLAGGPAAFYEQYF
CDR3nt: TGCAGTGCTAGACCTCCCCTAGCGGGGGGCCCGGCTGCTTTCTACGAGCAGTACTTC

d_gene: NA
v_gene: TRBV4-1
len: 16
abundance: NA
j_gene: TRBJ1-5
CDR3aa: CASSQDPGSGNQPQHF
CDR3nt: TGCGCCAGCAGCCAAGATCCGGGATCTGGCAATCAGCCCCAGCATTTT

d_gene: NA
v_gene: TRBV20-1
len: 14
abundance: few
j_gene: TRBJ1-6
CDR3aa: CSARGGSDNSPLHF
CDR3nt: TGCAGTGCTAGAGGGGGAAGCGATAATTCACCCCTCCACTTT

d_gene: NA
v_gene: TRBV10-3
len: 13
abundance: NA
j_gene: TRBJ1-5
CDR3aa: CAISEDGNQPQHF
CDR3nt: TGTGCCATCAGTGAGGACGGAAATCAGCCCCAGCATTTT

d_gene: NA
v_gene: TRBV12-3/TRBV12-4
len: 14
abundance: many
j_gene: TRBJ2-3
CDR3aa: CASSLPGGTDTQYF
CDR3nt: TGTGCCAGCAGTTTACCGGGGGGCACAGATACGCAGTATTTT

d_gene: NA
v_gene: TRBV10-3
len: 13
abundance: many
j_gene: TRBJ2-5
CDR3aa: CAIRREVAETQYF
CDR3nt: TGTGCCATCAGAAGGGAGGTGGCGGAGACCCAGTACTTC

d_gene: NA
v_gene: TRBV12-3/TRBV12-4
len: 14
abundance: many
j_gene: TRBJ1-6
CDR3aa: CASARAAYNSPLHF
CDR3nt: TGTGCCAGCGCTCGGGCCGCTTATAATTCACCCCTCCACTTT

d_gene: NA
v_gene: TRBV6-1
len: 15
abundance: many
j_gene: TRBJ1-5
CDR3aa: CASSDPTVGSQPQHF
CDR3nt: TGTGCCAGCAGTGACCCGACCGTGGGCAGCCAGCCCCAGCATTTT

d_gene: NA
v_gene: TRBV20-1
len: 14
abundance: few
j_gene: TRBJ2-1
CDR3aa: CSASRVGLYNEQFF
CDR3nt: TGCAGTGCTAGTAGGGTGGGTCTTTACAATGAGCAGTTCTTC

d_gene: NA
v_gene: TRBV5-1
len: 13
abundance: many
j_gene: TRBJ2-3
CDR3aa: CASSLEGSNTQYF
CDR3nt: TGCGCCAGCAGCTTGGAGGGGTCGAATACGCAGTATTTT

d_gene: NA
v_gene: TRBV29-1
len: 10
abundance: many
j_gene: TRBJ1-1
CDR3aa: CSVVNQEAFF
CDR3nt: TGCAGCGTTGTGAATCAGGAAGCTTTCTTT

d_gene: NA
v_gene: TRBV10-3
len: 14
abundance: many
j_gene: TRBJ2-3
CDR3aa: CAISQGEGTDTQYF
CDR3nt: TGTGCCATCAGTCAGGGGGAGGGCACAGATACGCAGTATTTT

d_gene: NA
v_gene: TRBV30
len: 16
abundance: NA
j_gene: TRBJ1-6
CDR3aa: CAWRSQGISYNSPLHF
CDR3nt: TGTGCCTGGAGGAGTCAGGGAATCTCCTATAATTCACCCCTCCACTTT

d_gene: NA
v_gene: TRBV2
len: 11
abundance: many
j_gene: TRBJ2-4
CDR3aa: CASSTGNIQYF
CDR3nt: TGTGCCAGCAGCACAGGGAACATTCAGTACTTC

d_gene: NA
v_gene: TRBV12-3/TRBV12-4
len: 14
abundance: few
j_gene: TRBJ1-1
CDR3aa: CASSLQEMNTEAFF
CDR3nt: TGTGCCAGCAGTTTACAGGAGATGAACACTGAAGCTTTCTTT

d_gene: NA
v_gene: TRBV7-2
len: 13
abundance: few
j_gene: TRBJ1-4
CDR3aa: CASSLGVSGKLFF
CDR3nt: TGTGCCAGCAGCTTAGGAGTCTCGGGAAAACTGTTTTTT